These 5 T cell receptor beta chains were all obtained from the same sample, sequenced in a study of blood T cell repertoires in COVID-19 (dated by TCRdb to about 2020). Libraries were prepared through the immunoSEQ multiplex PCR assay. Drawn from immuneACCESS, this table holds only the in-frame rearrangements with V and J called that TCRdb kept. Clones are partly lost; checked studies trace under half to an unresolved V gene and leave the rest unexplained. The sample table contains approximately 360,000 clones; only one count was recorded for approximately 89% of them. Of the sample, 1.9% is held by the ten largest clones. The material sequenced was PBMCs or T cells enriched from blood (not recorded which). All receptors derive from a man aged 40-50 years in a cohort exposed to, infected with or recovered from COVID-19 (not recorded which).

This chain connects TRBV19 to TRBJ2-1; 7 bases map to TRBD2. V shed 9 bases, J shed 2 bases, and the junction held 10 bases outside the gene matches. The length of the CDR3 is 15 residues. Germline CDR1 LNHDA, CDR2 SQIVND (reference sequence). CDR3 region: CASSRWLAAYNEQFF. In DNA form, the CDR3 reads TGTGCCAGCAGTCGGTGGCTAGCGGCCTACAATGAGCAGTTCTTC.

The V and J genes are TRBV28 and TRBJ2-7; D may be TRBD1 (5 bases). The CDR3 sequence is 15 residues long. Looked up from germline, CDR1 is MDHEN and CDR2 is SYDVKM. Trimming shortened V by 3 bases and J by 2 bases, and 14 bases separated the two germline ends. The CDR3 nucleotides are TGTGCCAGCAGTTTGGGTGGGGCGGATCCCTACGAGCAGTACTTC. Protein product: CASSLGGADPYEQYF.

The genes are TRBV7-8 and TRBJ2-1, with D maybe TRBD1 (5 bases). Trimming left V 2 bases short and J 3 bases short, with 17 bases between. The CDR3 has 17 amino acids. Looked up from germline, CDR1 is SGHVS and CDR2 is FQNEAQ. The CDR3, as DNA: TGTGCCAGCAGCTTATTGGGGCCGTCGACCCGCTACAATGAGCAGTTCTTC. Its translation: CASSLLGPSTRYNEQFF. Complete variable domain (other parts from reference TRBV7-8 and TRBJ2-1): GAGVSQSPRYKVAKRGQDVALRCDPISGHVSLFWYQQALGQGPEFLTYFQNEAQLDKSGLPSDRFFAERPEGSVSTLKIQRTQQEDSAVYLCASSLLGPSTRYNEQFFGPGTRLTVL.

This clone was detected only a few times. The chain uses TRBV2 and TRBJ2-7, with 9 bases that match TRBD1. V shed 9 bases, J shed 1 base, and the junction held 7 bases outside the gene matches. CDR1 is SNHLY, CDR2 FYNNEI, per germline. This CDR3 comprises 14 residues. In nucleotides, the CDR3 is TGTGCCAGGAATTCCGGGACAGGGTCCTACGAGCAGTACTTC. It yields the protein CARNSGTGSYEQYF.

In this sample, this clone turned up a few times. V gene TRBV27 combines with J gene TRBJ1-4; D unclear. The CDR3 runs to 16 residues. Germline CDR1 is MNHEY and CDR2 is SMNVEV (reference sequence). V was trimmed by 3 bases and J by 4 bases, leaving 15 bases between them. DNA for the CDR3: TGTGCCAGCAGTTTTTCTAGCGGCAGGAGTAATGAAAAACTGTTTTTT. This codes for CASSFSSGRSNEKLFF.